This TCR beta chain was obtained from a study of neurological immune-mediated disorders. TCRdb fed the 5' RACE reads into MiXCR, producing one record per CDR3 protein. The sample includes 45,000 to 70,000 distinct CDR3 sequences, about 4% seen only once; the top ten take 2.5% to 3.5%. This clonotype was seen many times. Germline CDR1 SGHAT, CDR2 FQNNGV. The CDR3 is 13 amino acids. Deletions cut 5 bases from V and 5 bases from J, with 12 bases between. The V gene is TRBV11-2, the J gene TRBJ1-1; D is perhaps TRBD1 (6 bases). This receptor was identified in a man aged 50 to 60 with multiple sclerosis. Sequenced: PBMCs. The CDR3 loop is CASSLQGNTEAFF. CDR3 DNA: TGTGCCAGCAGCCTTCAGGGGAATACTGAAGCTTTCTTT.